This paragraph covers one T cell receptor (beta chain) sequence. No antigen is known for it. This sample is part of a study of shared clonotypes between healthy human individuals. Across the study: Donor ages ranged 18 to 49 years: a couple of women, a few men. General study results and limits: Apart from blood, nothing was sampled; tissue repertoires likely differ. With a handful of donors compared, 5% to 5.5% of naive CD4 clonotypes were shared.

Sequenced by immunoSEQ multiplex PCR; TCRdb stores in-frame clones only, minus some. The sample consists of hundreds of thousands of clones, approximately 95% of them appearing once. The CDR3 covers 14 residues. V lost 5 bases to trimming and J lost 2 bases, with 13 bases between them. The germline CDR1 and CDR2 sequences are LNHDA and SQIVND (reference sequence). Positively selected for CCR7, the CD45RO-negative cells used as naive CD8 cells excluded terminally differentiated effector memory CD45RA+ cells. Free of recent acute infections or vaccinations, the donors were healthy HIV-negative adults. The sample taken for sequencing was naive CD8+ T cells sorted from blood. The sequence was obtained from a woman in her 30s in good health. The rearrangement links TRBV19 to TRBJ2-7; weak D call: TRBD1 (6 bases). The CDR3 is CASSSTGTPYEQYF. DNA for the CDR3: TGTGCCAGTAGTTCCACCGGGACACCCTACGAGCAGTACTTC.